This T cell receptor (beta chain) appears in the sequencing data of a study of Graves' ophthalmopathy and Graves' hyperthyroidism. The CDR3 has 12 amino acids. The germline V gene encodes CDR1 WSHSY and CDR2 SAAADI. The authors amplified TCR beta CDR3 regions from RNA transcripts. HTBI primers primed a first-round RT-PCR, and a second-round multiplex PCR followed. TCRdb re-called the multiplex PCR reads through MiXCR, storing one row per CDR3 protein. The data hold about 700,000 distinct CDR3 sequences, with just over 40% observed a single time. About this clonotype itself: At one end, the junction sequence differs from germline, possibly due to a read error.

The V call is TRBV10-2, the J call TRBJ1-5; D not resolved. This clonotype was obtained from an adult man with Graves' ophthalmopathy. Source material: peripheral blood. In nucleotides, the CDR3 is TGTGCCAGCAGTTCCGGCGATCGGCCCCAGCATTTT. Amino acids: CASSSGDRPQHF.